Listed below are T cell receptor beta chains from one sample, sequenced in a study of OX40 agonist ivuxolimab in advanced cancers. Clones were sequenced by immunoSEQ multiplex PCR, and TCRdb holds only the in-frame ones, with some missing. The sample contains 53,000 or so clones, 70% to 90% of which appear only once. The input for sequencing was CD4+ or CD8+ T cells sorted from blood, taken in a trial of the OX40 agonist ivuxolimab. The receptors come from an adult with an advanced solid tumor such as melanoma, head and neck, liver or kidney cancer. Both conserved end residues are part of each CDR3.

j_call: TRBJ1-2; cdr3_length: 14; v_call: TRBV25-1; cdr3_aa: CASREDRISSGYTF
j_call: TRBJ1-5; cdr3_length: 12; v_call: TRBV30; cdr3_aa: CACGQGNQPQHF
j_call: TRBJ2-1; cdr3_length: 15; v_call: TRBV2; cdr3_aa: CASRETSGPYNEQFF
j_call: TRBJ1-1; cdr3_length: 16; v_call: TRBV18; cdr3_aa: CASSPPTGTMNTEAFF
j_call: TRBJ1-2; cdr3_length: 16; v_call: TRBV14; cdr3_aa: CASSQAWTGGSYGYTF
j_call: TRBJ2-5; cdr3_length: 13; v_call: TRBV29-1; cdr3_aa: CSVATTRQETQYF
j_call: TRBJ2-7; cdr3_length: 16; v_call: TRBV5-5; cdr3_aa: CASRLGVEAGGYEQYF
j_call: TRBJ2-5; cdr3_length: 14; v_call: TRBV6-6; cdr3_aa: CASSLGLGQETQYF
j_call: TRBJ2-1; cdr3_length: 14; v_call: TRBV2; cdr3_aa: CATKGSGINNEQFF
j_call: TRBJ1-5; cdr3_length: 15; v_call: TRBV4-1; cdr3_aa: CASSQDGQVNQPQHF
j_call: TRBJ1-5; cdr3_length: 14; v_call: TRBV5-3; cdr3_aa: CASSLGGAGQPQHF
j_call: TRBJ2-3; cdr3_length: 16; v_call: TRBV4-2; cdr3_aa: CASSQEMRGAPDTQYF
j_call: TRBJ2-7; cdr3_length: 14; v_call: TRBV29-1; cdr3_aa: CSVDGVGATYEQYF
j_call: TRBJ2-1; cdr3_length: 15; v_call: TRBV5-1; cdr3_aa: CASSLLAGAFNEQFF
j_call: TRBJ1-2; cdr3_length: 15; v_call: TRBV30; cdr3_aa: CAWSTQTGVDYGYTF
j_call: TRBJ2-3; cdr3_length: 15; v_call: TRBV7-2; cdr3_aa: CASSLTSGGSDTQYF
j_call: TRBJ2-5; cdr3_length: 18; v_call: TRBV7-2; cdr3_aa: CASSLVGRAGDLRETQYF
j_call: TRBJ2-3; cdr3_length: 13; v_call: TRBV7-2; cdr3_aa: CASGGQSTDTQYF
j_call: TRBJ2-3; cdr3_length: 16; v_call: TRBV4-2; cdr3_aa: CASSTEGAGITDTQYF
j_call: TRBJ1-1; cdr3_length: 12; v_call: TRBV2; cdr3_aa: CASSDRGSEAFF
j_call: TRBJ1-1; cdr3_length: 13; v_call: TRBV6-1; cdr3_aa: CASSQTGRTEAFF
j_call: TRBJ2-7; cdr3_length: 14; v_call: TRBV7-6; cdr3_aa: CASSFRKDSYEQYF
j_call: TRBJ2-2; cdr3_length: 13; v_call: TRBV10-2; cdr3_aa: CASGGQGGGELFF
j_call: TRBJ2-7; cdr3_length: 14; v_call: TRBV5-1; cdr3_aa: CASSTGQGGDEQYF
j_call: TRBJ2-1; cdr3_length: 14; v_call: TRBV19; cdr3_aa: CASSLRGNYNEQFF
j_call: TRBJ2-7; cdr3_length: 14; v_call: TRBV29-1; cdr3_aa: CSVVGFQGAYEQYF
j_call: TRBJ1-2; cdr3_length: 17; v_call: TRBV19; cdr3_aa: CASSIGSRSGRSRGYTF
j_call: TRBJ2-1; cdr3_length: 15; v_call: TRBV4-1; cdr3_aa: CASSQEGLAGNEQFF
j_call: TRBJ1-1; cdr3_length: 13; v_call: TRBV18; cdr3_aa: CASSGAQNTEAFF
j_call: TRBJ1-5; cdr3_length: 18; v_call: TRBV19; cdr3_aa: CASTPRRVTGYGNQPQHF
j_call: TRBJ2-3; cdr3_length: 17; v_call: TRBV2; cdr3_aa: CASRPASGGRGGDTQYF
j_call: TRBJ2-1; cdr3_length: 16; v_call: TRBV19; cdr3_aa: CASSLRGQGSYNEQFF
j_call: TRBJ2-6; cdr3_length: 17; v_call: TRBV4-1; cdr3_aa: CASSQVAGREGANVLTF